This TCR beta chain was recovered during a study of CD8 T cells in ankylosing spondylitis. Trimming removed 0 bases at V and 9 bases at J, with 16 bases between. The CDR3 has 14 amino acids. Germline V gives CDR1 SGHRS, CDR2 YFSETQ. Study results and caveats: A motif in TCR beta, a set of 8 or 9 highly homologous variants, appeared characteristic of ankylosing spondylitis blood. Some of these motif variants have turned up before, in reports on reactive arthritis synovial fluid and blood.

This clonotype has at least ten counts. Its cognate antigen is unknown. Libraries of TCR beta came from quantitative 5'-RACE with molecular barcodes. TCRdb fed the 5' RACE reads into MiXCR, producing one record per CDR3 protein. The table has some 840,000 distinct CDR3 sequences, 12% seen once. V is TRBV5-1 and J is TRBJ2-7, with unresolved D. Sequenced: blood, either unsorted or a sorted T cell fraction (not recorded which). The receptor comes from a male donor with ankylosing spondylitis. DNA of the CDR3: TGCGCCAGCAGCTTGGACTCCGCTCGTCTCGTGCAGTACTTC. Protein product: CASSLDSARLVQYF.